This TCR beta chain was recorded in a study of T cells of healthy individuals. Each CDR3 protein gets one entry after TCRdb re-called the 5' RACE reads with MiXCR. The sample has 65,000 to 95,000 distinct CDR3 sequences, approximately 4.8% seen once; the top ten hold 6.5% to 8%. There are many counts of this clonotype. The CDR3 covers 14 residues. Trimming stripped 4 bases from V and 1 base from J, with 8 bases between. Germline V gene lookup returns CDR1 MNHEY and CDR2 SVGAGI. This sequence was found in a female donor in good health. The chain couples TRBV6-5 to TRBJ2-1; D not resolved. The CDR3 DNA reads TGTGCCAGCAGTTGGTCCGGGTCCTACAATGAGCAGTTCTTC. It encodes CASSWSGSYNEQFF.